Listed below are T cell receptor beta chains from one sample, sequenced in a study of naive and memory T cell subsets. TCRdb reprocessed the 5' RACE reads via MiXCR and lists one record per CDR3 protein. There are about 57,000 distinct CDR3 sequences in the sample; 7.6% occur only once, and just over 9.5% lies in the top ten. The receptors come from a female donor in good health. The CDR3 runs from the conserved cysteine through the conserved F or W.

v_call	cdr3_length	j_call	cdr3_aa
TRBV14	15	TRBJ2-7	CASSQEGQRSYEQYF
TRBV28	16	TRBJ1-2	CASSFVGPNRGYGYTF
TRBV4-2	15	TRBJ1-5	CASSQGGYSNQPQHF
TRBV12-3/TRBV12-4	15	TRBJ2-1	CASSFWGQGTNEQFF
TRBV28	13	TRBJ1-4	CASSGGPNEKLFF
TRBV7-3	14	TRBJ1-4	CASSLSWVGEKLFF
TRBV12-5	15	TRBJ2-2	CASGLADRRTGELFF
TRBV6-1	14	TRBJ2-4	CASAETLAKNIQYF
TRBV13	13	TRBJ1-1	CASSLGRTSEAFF
TRBV27	13	TRBJ1-2	CASSPRQGSGYTF
TRBV3-1	13	TRBJ2-1	CASEGQGATEQFF
TRBV24-1	12	TRBJ1-2	CATSDGRHGYTF
TRBV28	16	TRBJ1-5	CASSQRTGSLNQPQHF
TRBV28	12	TRBJ1-4	CASSSNGLDLFF
TRBV29-1	15	TRBJ2-7	CSVGGLSAGSYEQYF
TRBV10-3	13	TRBJ2-3	CAFREWVTDTQYF
TRBV7-2	14	TRBJ2-7	CASTYTQEPYEQYF
TRBV19	18	TRBJ2-3	CASSTSTLLARNEDTQYF
TRBV29-1	16	TRBJ1-5	CSVQQGIKGGDQPQHF
TRBV6-6	14	TRBJ1-2	CASIQWGDGYGYTF
TRBV7-2	13	TRBJ2-7	CASSLTSAYEQYF
TRBV12-3/TRBV12-4	13	TRBJ2-3	CASIDRPTDTQYF
TRBV6-6	12	TRBJ2-1	CASSLGQVEQFF
TRBV12-3/TRBV12-4	17	TRBJ2-1	CASSYRKEGDGHNEQFF
TRBV7-2	13	TRBJ1-1	CASSWGQNTEAFF
TRBV3-1	13	TRBJ1-2	CASSQGGDYGDTF
TRBV6-1	15	TRBJ2-3	CASSEAGKGTDTQYF
TRBV11-2	15	TRBJ1-2	CASSLVAGFNYGYTF
TRBV12-3/TRBV12-4	16	TRBJ2-3	CASSPLGRSSTDTQYF
TRBV7-9	13	TRBJ1-1	CASSLETFAEAFF
TRBV18	13	TRBJ1-2	CASSRAGADGDTF
TRBV6-5	14	TRBJ2-7	CASSYSRTSDEQYF
TRBV29-1	15	TRBJ1-1	CSVDPLGEGDTEAFF
TRBV19	16	TRBJ2-1	CASSIGLAGAGNEQFF
TRBV27	15	TRBJ1-2	CASRRGGKTNYGYTF
TRBV11-1	16	TRBJ2-3	CASSSGSMKSTDTQYF
TRBV28	14	TRBJ2-7	CASSFLPDSYEQYF
TRBV6-5	17	TRBJ1-3	CASSRFQGDGAGNTIYF
TRBV7-3	15	TRBJ2-1	CASSRGTAQYNEQFF